This T cell receptor (beta chain) was captured in a study of shared clonotypes between healthy human individuals. Study-wide findings and caveats: Enrolling few donors narrowed the genetic and exposure-history diversity that was represented. Relative to memory subsets, naive subsets generally showed larger estimated richness.

The authors distributed each subset's genomic DNA evenly over several immunoSEQ plates. Only in-frame clones appear in the TCRdb table, and some are missing; sequencing was by immunoSEQ multiplex PCR. The table lists around 700,000 clones, 60% to 80% of them singletons. The table lists this clone with a count of one. Antigen unknown. V gave up 4 bases and J gave up 3 bases, with 9 bases separating them. In germline, CDR1 is LNHNV, CDR2 YYDKDF (reference sequence). This CDR3 is built from 13 residues. The clonotype comes from a woman aged 25 to 45 in good health. Sample: memory CD4+ T cells sorted from blood. Subset indicated: CD45RA-negative fraction. The chain uses TRBV15 and TRBJ1-1; D not resolved. The CDR3 region is CATSNRRDTEAFF. CDR3 bases: TGTGCCACCAGCAACCGGCGGGACACTGAAGCTTTCTTT.